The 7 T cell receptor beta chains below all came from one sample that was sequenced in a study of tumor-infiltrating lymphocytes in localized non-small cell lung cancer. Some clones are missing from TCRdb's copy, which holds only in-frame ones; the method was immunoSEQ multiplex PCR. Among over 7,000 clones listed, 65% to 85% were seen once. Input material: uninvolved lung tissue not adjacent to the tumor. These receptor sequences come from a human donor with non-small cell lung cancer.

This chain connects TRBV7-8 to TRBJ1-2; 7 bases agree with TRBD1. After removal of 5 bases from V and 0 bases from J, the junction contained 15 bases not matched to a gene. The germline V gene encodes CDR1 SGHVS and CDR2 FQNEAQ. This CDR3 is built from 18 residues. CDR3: CASSRRPRLDRTNYGYTF. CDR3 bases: TGTGCCAGCAGCCGAAGGCCGAGATTGGACAGGACTAACTATGGCTACACCTTC.

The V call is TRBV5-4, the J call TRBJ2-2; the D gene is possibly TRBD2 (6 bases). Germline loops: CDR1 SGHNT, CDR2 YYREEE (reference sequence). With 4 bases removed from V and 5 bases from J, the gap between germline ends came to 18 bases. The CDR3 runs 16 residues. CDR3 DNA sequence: TGTGCCAGCAGCAGTCCCGGGACTCCCGGGACCGGGGAGCTGTTTTTT. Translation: CASSSPGTPGTGELFF.

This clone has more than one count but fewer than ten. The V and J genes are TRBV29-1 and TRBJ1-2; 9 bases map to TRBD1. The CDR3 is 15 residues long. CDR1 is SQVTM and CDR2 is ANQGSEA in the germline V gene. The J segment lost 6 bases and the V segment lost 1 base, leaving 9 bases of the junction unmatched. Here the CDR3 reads CSVEGGQGIFDGYTF. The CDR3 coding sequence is TGCAGCGTTGAAGGAGGACAGGGGATATTTGATGGCTACACCTTC.

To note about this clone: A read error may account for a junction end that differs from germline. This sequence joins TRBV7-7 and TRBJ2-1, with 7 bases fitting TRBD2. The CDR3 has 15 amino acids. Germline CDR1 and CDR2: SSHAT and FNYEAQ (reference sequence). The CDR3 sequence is CASSLGIGTINEQFF. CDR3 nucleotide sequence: TGTGCTAGCAGCCTCGGGATCGGGACTATCAATGAGCAGTTCTTC.

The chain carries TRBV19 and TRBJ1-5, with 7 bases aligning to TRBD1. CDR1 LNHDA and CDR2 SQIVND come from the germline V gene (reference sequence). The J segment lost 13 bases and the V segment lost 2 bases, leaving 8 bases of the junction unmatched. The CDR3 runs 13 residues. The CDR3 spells CASSINRDSPQHF. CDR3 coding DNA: TGTGCCAGTAGTATAAACCGGGACAGTCCACAGCATTTT.

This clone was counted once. The DNA of the CDR3 is TGTGCCAGCAGTGAAGGAGGGCAGGTGAACACTGAAGCTTTCTTT. This encodes CASSEGGQVNTEAFF. The rearrangement uses TRBV2 and TRBJ1-1; D not resolved. Germline assignment: CDR1 SNHLY and CDR2 FYNNEI. The length of the CDR3 is 15 residues. The V end was cut by 1 base, the J end by 0 bases, with 9 bases between.

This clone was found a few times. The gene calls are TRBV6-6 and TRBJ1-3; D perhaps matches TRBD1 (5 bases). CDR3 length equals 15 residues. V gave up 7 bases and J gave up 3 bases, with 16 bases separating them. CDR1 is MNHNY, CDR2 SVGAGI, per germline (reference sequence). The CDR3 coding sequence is TGTGCCAGCATGCCAATAGGGGACGGTGGAAACACCATATATTTT. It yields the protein CASMPIGDGGNTIYF.